Each of the 27 T cell receptor beta chains below was sequenced from the same sample in a study of cytomegalovirus exposure and HLA in healthy donors. Both 60 Vbeta primers and 13 Jbeta primers went into the PCR. Produced via immunoSEQ multiplex PCR; TCRdb's table is partial and in-frame only. The sample holds 150,000 to 200,000 clones, 60% to 85% seen once. The sequenced sample was PBMCs. These receptors all come from a woman between 35 and 50 years old in good health and CMV-seronegative.

This CDR3 reads CASTERGDRGAGQPQHF. In DNA form, the CDR3 reads TGTGCCAGTACCGAAAGGGGGGACAGGGGAGCGGGTCAGCCCCAGCATTTT. The V gene is TRBV19, the J gene TRBJ1-5; 10 bases match TRBD1. The CDR3 is 17 amino acids. Germline CDR1 reads LNHDA; CDR2 reads SQIVND (reference sequence). The trim removed 7 bases at V and 6 bases at J, leaving 15 bases unmatched. The full variable domain, with the rest looked up from reference TRBV19 and TRBJ1-5, is DGGITQSPKYLFRKEGQNVTLSCEQNLNHDAMYWYRQDPGQGLRLIYYSQIVNDFQKGDIAEGYSVSREKKESFPLTVTSAQKNPTAFYLCASTERGDRGAGQPQHFGDGTRLSIL.

There are many counts of this clone. V usage is TRBV19 and J usage is TRBJ2-7, with 8 bases aligning to TRBD1. The CDR3 length is 15 residues. The trim removed 0 bases at V and 2 bases at J, leaving 3 bases unmatched. The V gene's germline CDR1 is LNHDA and CDR2 SQIVND (reference sequence). CDR3 region: CASSIEGTGTYEQYF. CDR3 sequence (DNA): TGTGCCAGTAGTATAGAGGGGACAGGAACCTACGAGCAGTACTTC.

The chain is built from TRBV2 and TRBJ1-3; D call uncertain. V lost 4 bases, J lost 2 bases, and 12 bases lay in between. The CDR3 is 15 residues long. Germline values: CDR1 SNHLY, CDR2 FYNNEI. CDR3 DNA sequence: TGTGCCAGCAGTGTAGAGGCTTTCACTGGAAACACCATATATTTT. Protein product: CASSVEAFTGNTIYF.

The genes are TRBV7-2 and TRBJ2-5; a weak D match, TRBD1 (5 bases). The J call may be wrong; the DNA end is better matched by TRBJ2-7. Germline lookup yields CDR1 SGHTA and CDR2 FQGNSA. The CDR3 covers 12 residues. The CDR3 loop reads CASSAQGYEQYF. For the CDR3, the DNA is TGTGCCAGCAGCGCCCAGGGTTACGAGCAGTACTTC.

The genes are TRBV27 and TRBJ2-1, with TRBD2 identical over 10 bases. CDR3 length: 17 amino acids. J lost 0 bases, V lost 2 bases, and 4 bases had no gene match. The germline V gene has CDR1 MNHEY and CDR2 SMNVEV (reference sequence). The DNA for the CDR3 is TGTGCCAGCAGTTTAGATAGCGGGGGGCGCTCCTACAATGAGCAGTTCTTC. As protein: CASSLDSGGRSYNEQFF.

This chain links TRBV5-5 with TRBJ1-2, with a possible D match to TRBD1 (5 bases). The CDR3 has 15 residues. Germline CDR1 is SGHKS and CDR2 is YYEKEE (reference sequence). V lost 0 bases, J lost 3 bases, and 12 bases lay in between. The CDR3 region has the DNA TGTGCCAGCAGCTTGGATCGGGGGTCGCACTATGGCTACACCTTC. It is translated as CASSLDRGSHYGYTF.

This rearrangement joins TRBV7-2 to TRBJ2-4, with 10 bases identical to TRBD1. The germline V gene encodes CDR1 SGHTA and CDR2 FQGNSA. The CDR3 has 15 amino acids. V lost 3 bases to trimming and J lost 8 bases; unmatched junction nucleotides: 7. CDR3 DNA sequence: TGTGCCAGCAGCTTCGACAGGGGGCTATGGGACATTCAGTACTTC. It specifies CASSFDRGLWDIQYF.

This sequence joins TRBV12-5 and TRBJ1-5; D gene uncertain. The CDR3 loop spans 17 amino acids. The V end lost 6 bases, the J end lost 2 bases, and 20 bases lay between the germline ends. The germline gives CDR1 LGHNT, CDR2 FRNRAP. The CDR3 nucleotides are TGTGCTAGTGGCCCCTCCGGTAATGCCTTGGGCAATCAGCCCCAGCATTTT. This translates into CASGPSGNALGNQPQHF.

The chain employs TRBV15 and TRBJ2-2; 8 nucleotides align to TRBD1. With 0 bases clipped from V and 7 bases from J, the junction kept 7 bases outside the gene matches. This CDR3 is 16 amino acids long. Germline V lookup: CDR1 LNHNV, CDR2 YYDKDF (reference sequence). The CDR3 sequence is CATSRDPTGVGGELFF. The CDR3 nucleotides are TGTGCCACCAGCAGAGACCCGACAGGGGTGGGCGGGGAGCTGTTTTTT.

Notes on this clone: Other DNA sequences in the same sample also yield this CDR3. V usage is TRBV6-5 and J usage is TRBJ1-5; TRBD1 is a possible D gene (5 bases). CDR3 size: 13 residues. Germline CDR1 is MNHEY and CDR2 is SVGAGI. Deletions cut 5 bases from V and 1 base from J, with 6 bases between. The CDR3 region has the DNA TGTGCCAGCAGTCGGGGGAGCAATCAGCCCCAGCATTTT. Encoded protein: CASSRGSNQPQHF.

This sequence joins TRBV19 and TRBJ2-2; 10 positions agree with TRBD2. Losses at the gene ends were 7 bases for V and 7 bases for J; bases not matched to a gene: 9. Germline assignment: CDR1 LNHDA and CDR2 SQIVND (reference sequence). The CDR3 runs to 15 residues. The CDR3 DNA reads as TGTGCCAGTATCAAGCGGGGGGGCTTTGGCGGGGAGCTGTTTTTT. This translates into CASIKRGGFGGELFF.

The V and J genes are TRBV11-2 and TRBJ2-5; tentative D call: TRBD2 (6 bases). This CDR3 is built from 13 residues. The V gene lost 4 bases and the J gene lost 7 bases, with 13 bases spanning the gap. Germline V gives CDR1 SGHAT, CDR2 FQNNGV. The CDR3, as DNA: TGTGCCAGCAGCTCCGGGACCGGGGGGACCCAGTACTTC. This gives the protein CASSSGTGGTQYF.

The chain couples TRBV7-8 to TRBJ1-1; D is undetermined. Trimming stripped 1 base from V and 1 base from J, with 7 bases between. From germline, CDR1 is SGHVS and CDR2 FQNEAQ. The CDR3 extends over 14 amino acids. The CDR3 sequence: CASSLGRRNTEAFF. The CDR3 coding sequence is TGTGCCAGCAGCTTAGGGCGGAGGAACACTGAAGCTTTCTTT.

The chain has TRBV15 and TRBJ2-3; D remains unclear. CDR3 length: 15 residues. Trimming left V 0 bases short and J 2 bases short, with 9 bases between. Germline V gene sequence: CDR1 LNHNV, CDR2 YYDKDF (reference sequence). CDR3 residues: CATSRDLASTDTQYF. CDR3 in DNA: TGTGCCACCAGCAGAGATCTGGCCTCCACAGATACGCAGTATTTT.

This sequence joins TRBV9 and TRBJ2-5; TRBD2 agrees at 10 bases. J lost 0 bases, V lost 0 bases, and 5 bases had no gene match. Germline CDR1 reads SGDLS; CDR2 reads YYNGEE. This CDR3 region has 17 residues. The CDR3 loop is CASSVGLAGAYQETQYF. CDR3 sequence (DNA): TGTGCCAGCAGCGTAGGGCTAGCGGGGGCGTACCAAGAGACCCAGTACTTC.

This chain uses TRBV9 with TRBJ2-7, with 8 bases that match TRBD2. Germline V gene sequence: CDR1 SGDLS, CDR2 YYNGEE. Germline trimming cut 4 bases from V and 5 bases from J; bases unmatched to any gene: 11. The CDR3 length is 15 residues. The chain's CDR3 is CASSLREGTRHEQYF. The CDR3 DNA follows: TGTGCCAGCAGCCTCCGGGAGGGCACACGGCACGAGCAGTACTTC.

V and J are TRBV19 and TRBJ2-1; 7 positions match TRBD1. With V trimmed by 6 bases and J by 6 bases, 14 bases remained unmatched. This CDR3 is 16 amino acids long. Germline loops: CDR1 LNHDA, CDR2 SQIVND (reference sequence). The CDR3 protein is CASRQKGARRSNEQFF. The CDR3 coding sequence is TGTGCCAGTAGGCAGAAGGGGGCGCGAAGGAGCAATGAGCAGTTCTTC. The variable domain in full, with the rest retrieved from reference TRBV19 and TRBJ2-1, is DGGITQSPKYLFRKEGQNVTLSCEQNLNHDAMYWYRQDPGQGLRLIYYSQIVNDFQKGDIAEGYSVSREKKESFPLTVTSAQKNPTAFYLCASRQKGARRSNEQFFGPGTRLTVL.

CDR3 amino acids: CASMTGMGSGYTF. The DNA of the CDR3 is TGCGCCAGCATGACGGGGATGGGGTCTGGCTACACCTTC. This chain uses TRBV5-1 with TRBJ1-2, with D unclear. The CDR3 is made up of 13 amino acids. Trimming cost V 6 bases and J 7 bases, with 16 bases left between them. Per the germline V gene, CDR1 is SGHRS and CDR2 is YFSETQ.

In its sample, this clone was seen a few times. The chain joins TRBV7-9 to TRBJ1-2; TRBD1 aligns across 9 bases. CDR3 length: 15 residues. The trim removed 4 bases at V and 4 bases at J, leaving 7 bases unmatched. Germline CDR1 reads SEHNR; CDR2 reads FQNEAQ (reference sequence). CDR3 loop: CASSSPGQGGYGYTF. The CDR3 DNA reads as TGTGCCAGCAGCTCACCGGGACAGGGAGGCTATGGCTACACCTTC.

The DNA of the CDR3 is TGCAGCGCACACAGCTCGAGTTACCCCAGGCAGTTCTTC. Translating it yields CSAHSSSYPRQFF. The V call is TRBV29-1, the J call TRBJ2-1; D ambiguous. Germline loops: CDR1 SQVTM, CDR2 ANQGSEA. This CDR3 has 13 residues. Trimming stripped 7 bases from V and 12 bases from J, with 22 bases between.

The chain links TRBV10-2 to TRBJ2-7; D is ambiguous. Trimming pared 8 bases from V and 3 bases from J, leaving 5 bases between. CDR3 length: 10 residues. Germline values: CDR1 WSHSY, CDR2 SAAADI. The CDR3 is CASADYEQYF. Written as DNA, the CDR3 is TGCGCCAGCGCGGACTACGAGCAGTACTTC.

The chain carries TRBV18 and TRBJ1-2, with 7 bases identical to TRBD1. J lost 4 bases, V lost 4 bases, and 9 bases had no gene match. Germline-derived CDR1 and CDR2 are KGHSH and LQKENI. The CDR3 runs 15 residues. CDR3 in DNA: TGTGCCAGCTCACTGTTCGCCGGGACAGTCTATGGCTACACCTTC. As protein: CASSLFAGTVYGYTF.

The J gene is TRBJ2-7, the V gene TRBV2; 9 bases fit TRBD1. The CDR3 totals 14 residues. The trim removed 3 bases at V and 10 bases at J, leaving 10 bases unmatched. Germline V CDR1 and CDR2: SNHLY, FYNNEI. Here the CDR3 DNA reads TGTGCCAGCAGTGAGATTAACCGGGACAGGGAACAGTACTTC. Translation: CASSEINRDREQYF.

The chain carries TRBV10-3 and TRBJ1-6; 9 positions match TRBD1. The germline V gene has CDR1 ENHRY and CDR2 SYGVKD. With 3 bases clipped from V and 9 bases from J, the junction kept 6 bases outside the gene matches. The CDR3 contains 15 residues. CDR3 coding DNA: TGTGCCATCAGTGAACAGGGGGCAGTTTCTTCACCCCTCCACTTT. This gives the protein CAISEQGAVSSPLHF.

This clone was seen a handful of times. The chain has TRBV6-5 and TRBJ1-3, with 8 bases matching TRBD1. CDR3 length equals 16 residues. Germline V gene lookup returns CDR1 MNHEY and CDR2 SVGAGI. V lost 2 bases and J lost 5; bases outside the gene matches: 8. CDR3 nucleotide sequence: TGTGCCAGCAGTTACAGTCCGACAGGGGCACGAAACACCATATATTTT. Its translation is CASSYSPTGARNTIYF.

The V call is TRBV5-1, the J call TRBJ2-1; possible D gene TRBD2, 5 bases. Trimming pared 4 bases from V and 3 bases from J, leaving 14 bases between. The germline CDR1 and CDR2 sequences are SGHRS and YFSETQ. This CDR3 is 15 amino acids long. The DNA for the CDR3 is TGCGCCAGCAGCCTGTTCAGCGGCGGCTACAATGAGCAGTTCTTC. Translated, it gives CASSLFSGGYNEQFF.

This chain joins TRBV11-2 and TRBJ1-1, with D possibly matching TRBD1 (5 bases). The V and J ends lost 6 bases and 3 bases respectively, with 14 bases between them. In germline, CDR1 is SGHAT, CDR2 FQNNGV. The CDR3 covers 14 residues. The CDR3 spells CASSQGTGDTEAFF. CDR3 coding DNA: TGTGCCAGCAGTCAAGGGACGGGAGACACTGAAGCTTTCTTT. Based on the CDR3 plus reference TRBV11-2 and TRBJ1-1, the full variable domain is EAGVAQSPRYKIIEKRQSVAFWCNPISGHATLYWYQQILGQGPKLLIQFQNNGVVDDSQLPKDRFSAERLKGVDSTLKIQPAKLEDSAVYLCASSQGTGDTEAFFGQGTRLTVV.